This T cell receptor beta chain is drawn from a study of T cell responses to AZD1222 COVID-19 vaccine. Trimming cost V 6 bases and J 2 bases, with 13 bases left between them. The CDR3 runs 14 residues. Germline V gene data show CDR1 as MDHEN and CDR2 as SYDVKM. Data came from immunoSEQ multiplex PCR; TCRdb stores just in-frame clones and leaves some out. The sample shows about 190,000 clones, about 94% of them seen only once. As concerns this clone: What it recognizes is unknown.

Notes on the study in general: White British donors predominated, females outnumbered males, and clonal diversity was possibly underestimated. Just a handful of AZD1222 recipients tested seropositive at baseline. The reported proportion of spike-specific TCRs targeting unmutated variant regions was nearly half.

The TCR was taken from an adult in good health. V and J are TRBV28 and TRBJ1-1; D possibly corresponds to TRBD1 (5 bases). The sample consisted of peripheral blood, taken on day 0 of AZD1222 vaccination. CDR3 DNA: TGTGCCAGCAGGATAGGGACGGCTAACACTGAAGCTTTCTTT. This encodes CASRIGTANTEAFF.